Listed here are 16 T cell receptor beta chains from one sample, sequenced in a study of graft-versus-host responses after intestinal transplantation. Sequenced by immunoSEQ multiplex PCR; TCRdb stores in-frame clones only, minus some. Of some 31,000 clones listed, roughly 93% are singletons. Specimen: PBMCs, collected approximately 69 days after intestinal transplant. The receptors derive from a human patient who received an intestinal transplant, so some T cells may come from the graft donor.

The chain is built from TRBV5-6 and TRBJ2-5, with 7 bases identical to TRBD2. The CDR3 loop spans 17 amino acids. Germline CDR1 SGHDT, CDR2 YYEEEE. The J segment lost 2 bases and the V segment lost 3 bases, leaving 13 bases of the junction unmatched. The CDR3 DNA is TGTGCCAGCAGCTGGGGGGAGGGACCCTTTCTACAAGAGACCCAGTACTTC. This sequence encodes CASSWGEGPFLQETQYF.

The V and J genes are TRBV11-2 and TRBJ2-4; D perhaps matches TRBD1 (6 bases). Deletions cut 4 bases from V and 9 bases from J, with 22 bases between. Germline V gene lookup returns CDR1 SGHAT and CDR2 FQNNGV. CDR3 size: 16 residues. The CDR3, as DNA: TGTGCCAGCAGCTCCGGTCGCTTAGGGGGACGGGTCATTCAGTACTTC. Protein product: CASSSGRLGGRVIQYF.

The rearrangement links TRBV7-8 to TRBJ2-1; the match to TRBD1 covers 8 bases. Germline trimming cut 4 bases from V and 2 bases from J; bases unmatched to any gene: 1. CDR1 and CDR2 from the germline V gene are SGHVS and FQNEAQ. This CDR3 has 14 amino acids. The CDR3 DNA reads TGTGCCAGCAGCTCGGGACAGGCCTACAATGAGCAGTTCTTC. Protein: CASSSGQAYNEQFF.

The chain combines TRBV7-9 with TRBJ1-6; unclear D gene. Trimming took off 1 base at V and 5 bases at J, with 12 bases between the two ends. The germline gives CDR1 SEHNR, CDR2 FQNEAQ (reference sequence). CDR3 size: 16 residues. The CDR3 DNA sequence: TGTGCCAGCAGCTTAGTTTTAGAGATAGATAATTCACCCCTCCACTTT. Translated, it gives CASSLVLEIDNSPLHF. Full variable domain (rest looked up from reference TRBV7-9 and TRBJ1-6): DTGVSQNPRHKITKRGQNVTFRCDPISEHNRLYWYRQTLGQGPEFLTYFQNEAQLEKSRLLSDRFSAERPKGSFSTLEIQRTEQGDSAMYLCASSLVLEIDNSPLHFGNGTRLTVT.

The chain recombines TRBV6-5 with TRBJ2-5; TRBD2 matches at 11 bases. The end of the DNA is better explained by TRBJ2-7, so the J call may be wrong. In germline, CDR1 is MNHEY, CDR2 SVGAGI. The length of the CDR3 is 14 residues. The CDR3 spells CASSLAGGFYEQYF. CDR3 in DNA: TGTGCCAGCAGTTTAGCGGGGGGGTTTTACGAGCAGTACTTC.

The J gene is TRBJ2-2, the V gene TRBV28; D is uncertain. CDR1 is MDHEN, CDR2 SYDVKM, per germline. Trimming left V 6 bases short and J 5 bases short, with 13 bases between. CDR3 length equals 14 residues. Written as DNA, the CDR3 is TGTGCCAGCAGACACCGGACCTCAACCGGGGAGCTGTTTTTT. Translated, it gives CASRHRTSTGELFF.

The CDR3 here is CASSPAAGENYGYTF. The CDR3 region has the DNA TGCGCCAGCAGCCCGGCCGCAGGAGAGAACTATGGCTACACCTTC. The genes are TRBV4-1 and TRBJ1-2; D gene ambiguous. Germline V gene sequence: CDR1 MGHRA, CDR2 YSYEKL. V was cut by 4 bases and J by 2 bases, with 14 bases left in between. This CDR3 is built from 15 residues.

The rearrangement joins TRBV6-4 to TRBJ2-3; 10 positions match TRBD2. V lost 2 bases and J lost 4; bases outside the gene matches: 3. This CDR3 has 15 amino acids. Germline V CDR1 and CDR2: MRHNA, SNTAGT. CDR3 in DNA: TGTGCCAGCAGTGACGCTAGCGGGAGTTCAGATACGCAGTATTTT. Translation: CASSDASGSSDTQYF.

The CDR3 DNA reads as TGTGCCAGCAGTCTAGGGTACGAGCAGTACTTC. Translation gives CASSLGYEQYF. The chain joins TRBV25-1 to TRBJ2-7; D unresolved. Germline CDR1 reads MGHDK; CDR2 reads SYGVNS. The CDR3 loop spans 11 amino acids. The V end lost 5 bases, the J end lost 4 bases, and 6 bases lay between the germline ends.

The V call is TRBV6-6, the J call TRBJ2-3; 8 bases are shared with TRBD1. Germline CDR1 MNHNY, CDR2 SVGAGI (reference sequence). The CDR3 covers 15 residues. V dropped 6 bases and J dropped 4; count of bases not matched to a gene: 9. DNA for the CDR3: TGTGCCAGCAGCCTTAGGACAGGGCTTCCAGATACGCAGTATTTT. Amino acids: CASSLRTGLPDTQYF.

V is TRBV10-2 and J is TRBJ1-2, with D perhaps TRBD1 (5 bases). This CDR3 is built from 13 residues. Between the trimmed V and J ends, which lost 6 bases and 3 bases, there was a span of 11 bases. Germline-derived CDR1 and CDR2 are WSHSY and SAAADI. CDR3 DNA sequence: TGCGCCAGCAGGAAAAGGGGCCACTATGGCTACACCTTC. Protein: CASRKRGHYGYTF.

This clone showed up just a few times. This chain joins TRBV6-5 and TRBJ2-3, with 11 bases that match TRBD2. CDR3 size: 15 residues. The junction had 12 bases not matched to a gene; V was cut back by 10 bases and J by 6 bases. Germline V lookup: CDR1 MNHEY, CDR2 SVGAGI. CDR3 coding DNA: TGTGCCACCCAAAAACTAGCGGGAGCCACGGATACGCAGTATTTT. Translation gives CATQKLAGATDTQYF.

The chain links TRBV20-1 to TRBJ1-2; D perhaps matches TRBD1 (5 bases). Germline-derived CDR1 and CDR2 are DFQATT and SNEGSKA (reference sequence). The germline V and J ends were trimmed by 6 bases and 8 bases, with 7 bases remaining between them. This CDR3 region has 9 residues. As DNA, the CDR3 is TGCAGTGCCAAGGGGGGCTACACCTTC. Its protein is CSAKGGYTF.

This rearrangement joins TRBV11-3 to TRBJ2-7, with D tentatively TRBD1 or TRBD2 (5 bases each). The CDR3 totals 14 residues. In germline, CDR1 is SGHNT, CDR2 YENEEA. The germline V and J ends were trimmed by 4 bases and 9 bases, with 19 bases remaining between them. CDR3 bases: TGTGCCAGCAGCTGGGACCTACGGGACCTAGGGCAGTACTTC. Amino acid sequence: CASSWDLRDLGQYF.

The chain joins TRBV5-1 to TRBJ2-7; the D gene could be TRBD1 or TRBD2 (5 bases each). V was pared by 4 bases and J by 2 bases, with 16 bases between. CDR3 length equals 15 residues. CDR1 is SGHRS, CDR2 YFSETQ, per germline. CDR3 sequence reads: CASSPEPGATYEQYF. The CDR3 DNA reads TGCGCCAGCAGCCCCGAACCCGGGGCCACCTACGAGCAGTACTTC. The whole variable domain, filled in from reference TRBV5-1 and TRBJ2-7, reads KAGVTQTPRYLIKTRGQQVTLSCSPISGHRSVSWYQQTPGQGLQFLFEYFSETQRNKGNFPGRFSGRQFSNSRSEMNVSTLELGDSALYLCASSPEPGATYEQYFGPGTRLTVT.

The chain employs TRBV19 and TRBJ2-1; TRBD1 aligns across 9 bases. V was clipped by 4 bases and J by 9 bases; unmatched bases: 7. This CDR3 spans 14 amino acids. Germline V gene data show CDR1 as LNHDA and CDR2 as SQIVND (reference sequence). DNA of the CDR3: TGTGCCAGTAGTACCGGGACAGGGTATACTGAGCAGTTCTTC. This sequence encodes CASSTGTGYTEQFF.